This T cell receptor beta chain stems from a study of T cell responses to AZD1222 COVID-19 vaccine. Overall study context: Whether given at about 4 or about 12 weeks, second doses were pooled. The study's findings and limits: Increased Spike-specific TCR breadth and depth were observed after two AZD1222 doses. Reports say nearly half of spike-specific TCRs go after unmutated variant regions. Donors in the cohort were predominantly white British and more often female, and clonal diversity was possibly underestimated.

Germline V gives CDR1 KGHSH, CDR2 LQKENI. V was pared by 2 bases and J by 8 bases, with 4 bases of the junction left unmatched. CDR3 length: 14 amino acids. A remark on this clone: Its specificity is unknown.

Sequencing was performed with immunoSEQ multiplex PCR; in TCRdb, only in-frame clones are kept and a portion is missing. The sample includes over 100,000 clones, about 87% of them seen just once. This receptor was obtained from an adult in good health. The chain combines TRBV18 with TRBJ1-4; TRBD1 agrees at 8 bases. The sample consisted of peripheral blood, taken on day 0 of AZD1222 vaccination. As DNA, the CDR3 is TGTGCCAGCTCACCAGGACAGGGCATGGAAAAACTGTTTTTT. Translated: CASSPGQGMEKLFF.